The entry below gives a single T cell receptor beta chain sequence along with its context. Ten or more counts support this clonotype. The target of this receptor is not known. There are no base qualities to consult, and no much larger clone falls within one base. This entry is derived from a study of T and B cells in COVID-19 patients (dated by TCRdb to about 2020). Study-wide context: In this study, adaptive immunity was profiled in COVID-19 patients who either had active infection or had recovered, using TRB and IGH repertoire sequencing of peripheral blood. A recovered cohort comprised around 18 patients contributing about 20 samples, mostly after mild to moderate COVID-19 managed as outpatients. The recovered cohort had a median age of about 37 years, compared with approximately 70 years in the active-infection cohort. In the active-infection cohort, 12 of 20 patients were critically ill and required mechanical ventilation or ECMO. Comorbidities linked to unfavorable COVID-19 outcome were present in about 90% of the 20 patients in the active-infection cohort. Over 7 million TCR sequences were analysed in a TCR and BCR sequence repository that covered a few dozen patients and about 69 time points. Because samples were available both during active disease and after recovery, a couple of patients were counted in both the recovered and the active cohorts. Repertoire analyses used an age-matched reference group of approximately 40 healthy donors who were negative for COVID-19 antibodies as the comparison. As many as 9 follow-up blood samples were taken per patient, and some of the samples covered different disease stages within the same individual.

The data were produced on an Illumina MiSeq. Multiplex PCR with BIOMED2 TRB-A/B primer pools was used to amplify the TRB rearrangements. Illumina-compatible adapters and 7-nucleotide sample barcodes were attached to the amplicons through two consecutive PCRs. All library PCRs used Phusion HS II polymerase. Amplicons were gel-purified with the NucleoSpin Gel and PCR Clean-up kit, quantified on Qubit, and pooled at 4 to 5 nM. The quality of the amplicon pool was checked on an Agilent 2100 Bioanalyzer prior to Illumina next-generation sequencing. As for how the authors treated the data: Annotation of TRB rearrangements was done in MiXCR 3.0.8 with the default MiXCR reference library. Non-productive reads and sequences with fewer than 2 reads were excluded, and each unique CDR3 nucleotide sequence counted as one clone. Clonality, diversity, richness and V-J gene usage were calculated in R 3.5.1. TCR clustering by CDR3 similarity used GLIPH2, with generation probabilities calculated by OLGA. GLIPH2 clusters were kept only if they contained at least four unique TCR clonotypes found in at least three individuals. TCRdb reanalyzed the raw reads on its own, using fastp at Q25 for trimming and MiXCR for clone calling, and kept in-frame beta chains. Each entry is one CDR3 protein sequence, shown with its most common DNA and genes. TCRdb, not the authors, supplied the V and J calls. The sample yields under 20,000 distinct CDR3 sequences; about 26% were counted once. Less than 4.5% of the sample is taken by the ten largest.

Genomic DNA extracted from blood was used in amounts of about 250-500 ng for amplification of TRB repertoires. V and J are trimmed by 3 bases and 5 bases, and the gene matches miss 11 bases of the junction. The CDR3 spans 16 residues, from the cysteine through the phenylalanine. The CDR3 DNA has 48 bases and is translated from base 1. CDR1 and CDR2, looked up from the germline V gene, are ENHRY and SYGVKD. Broad study findings and their caveats: Specific T cell subsets (CD4+/Treg/CD8+) and sorted SARS-CoV-2-responsive or tetramer+ T cells had not yet been sequenced, and these experiments were ongoing. A total of some 2,400 exclusive TCR clusters, including under 40 low-pGen clusters, were found in the recovered cohort. Few blood samples were available from mildly ill patients while symptoms were present or from severe cases at early time points. The cohort was considered too small for HLA contributions to COVID-19 susceptibility or severity to be assessed. Strongly skewed TRBV/TRBJ gene usage was reported in patients with COVID-19. Prospective validation of the reported TCR clusters was stated to be required before clinical use. TRB repertoires were found to be highly clonal in active COVID-19, whereas diversity and richness at recovery were found to rise above healthy donor levels.

This clonotype originated in a human donor who had recovered from COVID-19. The chain employs TRBV10-3 and TRBJ1-2; TRBD1 matches 8 bases in the middle. Sequenced: blood. The nucleotide sequence reads TGTGCCATCAGTGACCCGGCAGGGGGCCTAGGTTATGGCTACACCTTC. Translation gives CAISDPAGGLGYGYTF.